These 3 T cell receptor beta chains came from one sample sequenced in a study of cytomegalovirus exposure and HLA in healthy donors. Primers included in the PCR were 60 Vbeta and 13 Jbeta primers. Method: immunoSEQ multiplex PCR; TCRdb's copy keeps in-frame clones and lacks some. The table records 190,000 or so clones, 75% to 90% of them present only once. The sequenced sample consisted of PBMCs. The receptors stem from a man in his fifties in good health and CMV-seronegative.

Comments on this clone: Germline and junction disagree at one end, which may indicate a read error. The chain joins TRBV7-7 to TRBJ1-2; TRBD1 might be the D (6 bases). CDR1 SSHAT and CDR2 FNYEAQ come from the germline V gene (reference sequence). This CDR3 region has 17 residues. The CDR3 loop is CASSLGWSGQGLYGYTF. DNA for the CDR3: TGTGCTAGCAGCTTAGGATGGTCGGGGCAGGGGTTATATGGCTACACCTTC.

The chain has TRBV29-1 and TRBJ2-1; 9 bases agree with TRBD2. Germline CDR1 reads SQVTM; CDR2 reads ANQGSEA. V was clipped by 8 bases and J by 0 bases; unmatched bases: 2. This CDR3 is 13 amino acids long. CDR3 sequence: CSFSGSSYNEQFF. The CDR3 coding sequence is TGCAGCTTTAGCGGGAGCTCCTACAATGAGCAGTTCTTC.

This chain uses TRBV4-1 with TRBJ1-1; weak D call: TRBD1 (5 bases). The germline CDR1 and CDR2 sequences are MGHRA and YSYEKL. The CDR3 runs 15 residues. Trimming stripped 2 bases from V and 1 base from J, with 11 bases between. The CDR3 loop is CASSQYATGNTEAFF. The DNA of the CDR3 is TGCGCCAGCAGCCAATACGCCACAGGGAACACTGAAGCTTTCTTT.